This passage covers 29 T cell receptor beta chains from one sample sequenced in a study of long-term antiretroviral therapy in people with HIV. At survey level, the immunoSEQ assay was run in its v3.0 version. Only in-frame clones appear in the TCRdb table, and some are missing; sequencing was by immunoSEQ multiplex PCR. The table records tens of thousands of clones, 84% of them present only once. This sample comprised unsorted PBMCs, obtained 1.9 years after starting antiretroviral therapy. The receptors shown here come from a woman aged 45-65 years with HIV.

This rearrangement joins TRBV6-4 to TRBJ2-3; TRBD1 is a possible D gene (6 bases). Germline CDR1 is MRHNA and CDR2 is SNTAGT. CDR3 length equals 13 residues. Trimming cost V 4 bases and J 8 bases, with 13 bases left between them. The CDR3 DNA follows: TGTGCCAGCAGTGCTACAGGGCAGAGTACGCAGTATTTT. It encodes CASSATGQSTQYF.

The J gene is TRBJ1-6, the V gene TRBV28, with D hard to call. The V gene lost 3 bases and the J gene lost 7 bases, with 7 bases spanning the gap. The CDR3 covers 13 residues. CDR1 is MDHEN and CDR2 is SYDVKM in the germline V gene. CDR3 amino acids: CASSFSGNSPLHF. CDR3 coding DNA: TGTGCCAGCAGTTTTTCTGGGAATTCACCCCTCCACTTT.

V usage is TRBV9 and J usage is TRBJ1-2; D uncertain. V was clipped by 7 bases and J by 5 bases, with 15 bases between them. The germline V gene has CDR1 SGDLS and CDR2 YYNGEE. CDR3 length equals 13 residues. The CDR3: CASARTTAYGYTF. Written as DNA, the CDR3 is TGTGCCAGCGCCCGAACAACTGCTTATGGCTACACCTTC.

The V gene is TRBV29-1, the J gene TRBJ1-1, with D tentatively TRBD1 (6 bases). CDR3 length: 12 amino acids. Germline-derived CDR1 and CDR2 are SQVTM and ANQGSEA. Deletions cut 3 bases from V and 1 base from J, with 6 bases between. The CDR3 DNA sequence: TGCAGCGTTGAGGACAGGAACACTGAAGCTTTCTTT. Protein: CSVEDRNTEAFF.

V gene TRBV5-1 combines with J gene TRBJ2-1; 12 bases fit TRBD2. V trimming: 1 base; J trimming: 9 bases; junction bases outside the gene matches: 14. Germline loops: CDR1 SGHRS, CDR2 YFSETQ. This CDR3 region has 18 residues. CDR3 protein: CASSLWLAGGDPRSEQFF. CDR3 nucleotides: TGCGCCAGCAGCTTGTGGCTAGCGGGGGGGGACCCACGTAGTGAGCAGTTCTTC.

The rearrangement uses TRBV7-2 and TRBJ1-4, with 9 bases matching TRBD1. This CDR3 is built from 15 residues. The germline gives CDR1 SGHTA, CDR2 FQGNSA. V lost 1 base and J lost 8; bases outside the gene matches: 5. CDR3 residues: CASSLVGQGREKLFF. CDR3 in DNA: TGTGCCAGCAGCTTAGTGGGACAGGGTAGGGAAAAACTGTTTTTT.

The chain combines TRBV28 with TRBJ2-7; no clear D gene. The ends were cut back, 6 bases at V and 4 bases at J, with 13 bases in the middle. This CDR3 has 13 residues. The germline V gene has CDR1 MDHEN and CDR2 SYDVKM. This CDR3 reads CASSRTVGYEQYF. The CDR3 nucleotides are TGTGCCAGCAGCCGGACGGTAGGGTACGAGCAGTACTTC.

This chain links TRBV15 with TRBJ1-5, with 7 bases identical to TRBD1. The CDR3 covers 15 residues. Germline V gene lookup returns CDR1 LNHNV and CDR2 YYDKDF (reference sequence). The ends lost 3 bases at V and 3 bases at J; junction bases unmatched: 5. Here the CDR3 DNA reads TGTGCCACCAGCAGGGGGGACAGAAACAATCAGCCCCAGCATTTT. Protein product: CATSRGDRNNQPQHF.

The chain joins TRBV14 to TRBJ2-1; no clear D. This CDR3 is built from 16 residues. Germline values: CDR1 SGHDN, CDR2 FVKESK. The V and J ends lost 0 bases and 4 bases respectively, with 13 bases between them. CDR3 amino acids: CASSQDYQMGYNEQFF. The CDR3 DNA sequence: TGTGCCAGCAGCCAAGATTACCAAATGGGGTACAATGAGCAGTTCTTC.

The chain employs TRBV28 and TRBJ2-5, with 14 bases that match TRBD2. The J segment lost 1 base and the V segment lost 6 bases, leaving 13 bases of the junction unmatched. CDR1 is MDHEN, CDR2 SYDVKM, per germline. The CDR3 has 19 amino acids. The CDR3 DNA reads TGTGCCAGCAGCGGGACAGGGACTAGCGGGGGATCTATCCAAGAGACCCAGTACTTC. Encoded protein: CASSGTGTSGGSIQETQYF.

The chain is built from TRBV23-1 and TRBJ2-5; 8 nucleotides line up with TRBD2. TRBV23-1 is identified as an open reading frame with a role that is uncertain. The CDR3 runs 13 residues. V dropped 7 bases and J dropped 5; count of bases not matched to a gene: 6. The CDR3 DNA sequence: TGCGCCAGCACTCGACGGGGGGGGGAGACCCAGTACTTC. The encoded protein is CASTRRGGETQYF.

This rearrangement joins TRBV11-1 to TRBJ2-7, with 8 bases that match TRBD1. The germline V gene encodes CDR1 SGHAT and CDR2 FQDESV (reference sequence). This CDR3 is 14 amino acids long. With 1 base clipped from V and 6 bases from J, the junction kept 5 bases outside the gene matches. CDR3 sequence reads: CASSLGRGPSEQYF. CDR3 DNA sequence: TGTGCCAGCAGCTTAGGCAGGGGGCCATCCGAGCAGTACTTC. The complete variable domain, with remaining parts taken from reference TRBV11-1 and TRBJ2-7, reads EAEVAQSPRYKITEKSQAVAFWCDPISGHATLYWYRQILGQGPELLVQFQDESVVDDSQLPKDRFSAERLKGVDSTLKIQPAELGDSAMYLCASSLGRGPSEQYFGPGTRLTVT.

The CDR3, as DNA: TGTGCCAGCAGTGAGGGGAGAGCGAACACCGGGGAGCTGTTTTTT. This translates into CASSEGRANTGELFF. The rearrangement links TRBV6-4 to TRBJ2-2; a possible D gene is TRBD2 (5 bases). This CDR3 has 15 amino acids. V lost 3 bases, J lost 0 bases, and 8 bases lay in between. Germline assignment: CDR1 MRHNA and CDR2 SNTAGT.

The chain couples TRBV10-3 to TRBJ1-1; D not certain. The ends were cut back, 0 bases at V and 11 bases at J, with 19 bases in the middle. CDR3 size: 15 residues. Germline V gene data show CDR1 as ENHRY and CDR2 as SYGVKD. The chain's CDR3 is CAISESTPQERAAFF. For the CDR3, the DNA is TGTGCCATCAGTGAGTCGACTCCGCAGGAGAGGGCGGCTTTCTTT.

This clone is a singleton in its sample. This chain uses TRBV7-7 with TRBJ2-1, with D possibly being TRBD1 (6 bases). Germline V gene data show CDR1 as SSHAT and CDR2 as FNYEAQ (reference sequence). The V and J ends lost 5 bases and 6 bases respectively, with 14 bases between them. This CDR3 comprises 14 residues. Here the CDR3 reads CASSAVGAFNEQFF. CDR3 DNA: TGTGCCAGCAGCGCCGTGGGGGCGTTCAATGAGCAGTTCTTC. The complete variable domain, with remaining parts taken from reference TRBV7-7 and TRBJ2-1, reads GAGVSQSPRYKVTKRGQDVTLRCDPISSHATLYWYQQALGQGPEFLTYFNYEAQPDKSGLPSDRFSAERPEGSISTLTIQRTEQRDSAMYRCASSAVGAFNEQFFGPGTRLTVL.

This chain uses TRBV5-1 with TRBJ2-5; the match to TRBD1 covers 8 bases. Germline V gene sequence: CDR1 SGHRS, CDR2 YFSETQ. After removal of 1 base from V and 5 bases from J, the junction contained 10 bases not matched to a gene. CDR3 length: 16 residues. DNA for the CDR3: TGCGCCAGCAGCTTGCAGGGGGCGGGCCAGAGCGAGACCCAGTACTTC. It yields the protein CASSLQGAGQSETQYF.

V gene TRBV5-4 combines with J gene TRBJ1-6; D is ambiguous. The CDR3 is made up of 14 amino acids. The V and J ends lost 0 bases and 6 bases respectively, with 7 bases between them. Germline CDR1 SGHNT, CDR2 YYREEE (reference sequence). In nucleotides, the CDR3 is TGTGCCAGCAGCTTGGGACACTTTAATTCACCCCTCCACTTT. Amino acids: CASSLGHFNSPLHF.

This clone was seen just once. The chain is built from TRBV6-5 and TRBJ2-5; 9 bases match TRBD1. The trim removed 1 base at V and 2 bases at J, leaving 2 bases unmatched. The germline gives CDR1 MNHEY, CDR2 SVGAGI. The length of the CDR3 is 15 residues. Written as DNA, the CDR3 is TGTGCCAGCAGTTACTTTGGGACAGGGCAAGAGACCCAGTACTTC. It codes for CASSYFGTGQETQYF.

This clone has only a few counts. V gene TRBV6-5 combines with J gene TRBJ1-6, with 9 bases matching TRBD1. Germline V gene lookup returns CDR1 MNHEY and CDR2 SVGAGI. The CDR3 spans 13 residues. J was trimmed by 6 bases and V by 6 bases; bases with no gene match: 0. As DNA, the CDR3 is TGTGCCAGCAGGGACAGGGGTAATTCACCCCTCCACTTT. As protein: CASRDRGNSPLHF.

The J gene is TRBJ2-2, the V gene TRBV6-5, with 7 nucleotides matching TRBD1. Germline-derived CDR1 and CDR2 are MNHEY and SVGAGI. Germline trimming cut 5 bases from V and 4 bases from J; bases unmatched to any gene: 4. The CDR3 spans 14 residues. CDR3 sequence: CASSPDRITGELFF. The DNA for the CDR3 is TGTGCCAGCAGTCCGGACAGGATCACCGGGGAGCTGTTTTTT.

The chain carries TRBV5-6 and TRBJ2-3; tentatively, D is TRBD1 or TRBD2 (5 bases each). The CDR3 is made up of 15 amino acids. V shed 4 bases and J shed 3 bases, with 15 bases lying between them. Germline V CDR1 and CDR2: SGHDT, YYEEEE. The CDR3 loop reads CASSTTAGTTDTQYF. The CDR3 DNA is TGTGCCAGCAGCACAACTGCCGGGACGACAGATACGCAGTATTTT.

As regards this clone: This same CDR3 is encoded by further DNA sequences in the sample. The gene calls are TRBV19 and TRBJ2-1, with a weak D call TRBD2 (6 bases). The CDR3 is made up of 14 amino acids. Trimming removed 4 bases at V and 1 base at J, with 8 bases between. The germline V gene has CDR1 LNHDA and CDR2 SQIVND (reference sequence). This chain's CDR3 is CASSTGGSYNEQFF. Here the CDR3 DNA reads TGTGCCAGTAGTACCGGGGGATCCTACAATGAGCAGTTCTTC.

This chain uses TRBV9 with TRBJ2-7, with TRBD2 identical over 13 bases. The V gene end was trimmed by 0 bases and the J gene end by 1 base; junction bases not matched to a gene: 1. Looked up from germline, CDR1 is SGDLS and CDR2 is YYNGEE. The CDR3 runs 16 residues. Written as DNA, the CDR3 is TGTGCCAGCAGCGTAGAGGGACTAGCGGGATCCTACGAGCAGTACTTC. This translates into CASSVEGLAGSYEQYF.

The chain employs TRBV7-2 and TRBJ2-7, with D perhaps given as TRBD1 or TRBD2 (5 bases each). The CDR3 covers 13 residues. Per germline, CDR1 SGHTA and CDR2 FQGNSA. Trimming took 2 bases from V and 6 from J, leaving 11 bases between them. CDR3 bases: TGTGCCAGCAGCTTATCCCGGGACGGCGAGCAGTACTTC. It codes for CASSLSRDGEQYF.

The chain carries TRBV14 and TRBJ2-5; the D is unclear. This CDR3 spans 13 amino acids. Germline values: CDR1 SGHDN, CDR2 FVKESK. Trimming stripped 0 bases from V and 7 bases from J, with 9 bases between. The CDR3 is CASSQDRLGTQYF. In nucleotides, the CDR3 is TGTGCCAGCAGCCAAGATCGGTTGGGGACCCAGTACTTC. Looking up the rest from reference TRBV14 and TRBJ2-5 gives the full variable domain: EAGVTQFPSHSVIEKGQTVTLRCDPISGHDNLYWYRRVMGKEIKFLLHFVKESKQDESGMPNNRFLAERTGGTYSTLKVQPAELEDSGVYFCASSQDRLGTQYFGPGTRLLVL.

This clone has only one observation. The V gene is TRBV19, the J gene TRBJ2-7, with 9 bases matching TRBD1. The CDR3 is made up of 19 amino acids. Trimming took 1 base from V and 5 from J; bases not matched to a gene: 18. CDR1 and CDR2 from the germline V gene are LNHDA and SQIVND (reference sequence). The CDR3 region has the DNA TGTGCCAGTAGTATAGCGGGGGGAGGGGGGCGACAGGGGGTCGACGAGCAGTACTTC. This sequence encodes CASSIAGGGGRQGVDEQYF. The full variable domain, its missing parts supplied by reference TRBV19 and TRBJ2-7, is DGGITQSPKYLFRKEGQNVTLSCEQNLNHDAMYWYRQDPGQGLRLIYYSQIVNDFQKGDIAEGYSVSREKKESFPLTVTSAQKNPTAFYLCASSIAGGGGRQGVDEQYFGPGTRLTVT.

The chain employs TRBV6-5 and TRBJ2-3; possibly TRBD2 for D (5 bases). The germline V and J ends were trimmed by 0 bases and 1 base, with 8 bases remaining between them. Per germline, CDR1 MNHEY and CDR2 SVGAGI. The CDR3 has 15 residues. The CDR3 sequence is CASSYSPAGTDTQYF. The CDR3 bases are TGTGCCAGCAGTTACTCGCCAGCGGGCACAGATACGCAGTATTTT.

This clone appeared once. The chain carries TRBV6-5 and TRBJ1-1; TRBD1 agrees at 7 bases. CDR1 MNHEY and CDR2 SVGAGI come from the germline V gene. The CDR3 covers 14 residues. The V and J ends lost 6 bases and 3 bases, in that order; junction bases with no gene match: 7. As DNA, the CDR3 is TGTGCCAGCAGCCGCAGGGGGGGTGACACTGAAGCTTTCTTT. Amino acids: CASSRRGGDTEAFF.

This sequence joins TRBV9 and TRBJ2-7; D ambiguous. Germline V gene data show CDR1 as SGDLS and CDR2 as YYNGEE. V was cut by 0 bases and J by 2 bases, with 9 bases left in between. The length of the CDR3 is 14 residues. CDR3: CASSVDIGAYEQYF. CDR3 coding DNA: TGTGCCAGCAGCGTAGATATCGGCGCCTACGAGCAGTACTTC.